The 3 T cell receptor beta chains presented below share a single source sample, sequenced in a study of T cells in women clearing cervical HPV infection. Data came from immunoSEQ multiplex PCR; TCRdb stores just in-frame clones and leaves some out. The sample's table shows some 30,000 clones. The sequenced material came from blood buffy coat. The receptors stem from a woman between 18 and 69 years old with a cervical HPV16 infection that either progressed to CIN3+ or cleared (not recorded which).

A word on this clone: With the read ending 3 residues before the CDR3 end, the germline J gene is used to fill in that end. The chain has TRBV5-6 and TRBJ1-5; no clear D gene. This CDR3 is 15 amino acids long. Trimming stripped 0 bases from V and 1 base from J, with 8 bases between. Germline V gene sequence: CDR1 SGHDT, CDR2 YYEEEE. The CDR3 protein is CASSLGTPSNQPQHF. CDR3 DNA, as far as it was read: TGTGCCAGCAGCTTGGGGACTCCCAGCAATCAGCCC.

Regarding this clone: The CDR3 end falls 3 residues outside the read, so it is completed with the germline J gene. This chain links TRBV20-1 with TRBJ2-3, with TRBD1 identical over 9 bases. This CDR3 is built from 19 residues. CDR1 is DFQATT, CDR2 SNEGSKA, per germline (reference sequence). Trimming took 1 base from V and 3 from J; bases not matched to a gene: 17. CDR3 sequence: CSARVRGGTGHDLTDTQYF. The CDR3 DNA, read in part, is TGCAGTGCTAGAGTAAGAGGGGGGACAGGGCACGACCTGACAGATACG.

Concerning this clone: The read stops 3 residues short of the end of the CDR3; the missing end is completed from the germline J gene. This chain uses TRBV2 with TRBJ1-2; tentatively, D is TRBD1 (5 bases). Germline V lookup: CDR1 SNHLY, CDR2 FYNNEI. There are 17 residues in the CDR3. The part of the CDR3 DNA that was read is TGTGCCAGCAGCCCCGGGACTAGCGGGTATAGCACAGATACC. Translation gives CASSPGTSGYSTDT. The CDR3, in full, reads CASSPGTSGYSTDTYTF.